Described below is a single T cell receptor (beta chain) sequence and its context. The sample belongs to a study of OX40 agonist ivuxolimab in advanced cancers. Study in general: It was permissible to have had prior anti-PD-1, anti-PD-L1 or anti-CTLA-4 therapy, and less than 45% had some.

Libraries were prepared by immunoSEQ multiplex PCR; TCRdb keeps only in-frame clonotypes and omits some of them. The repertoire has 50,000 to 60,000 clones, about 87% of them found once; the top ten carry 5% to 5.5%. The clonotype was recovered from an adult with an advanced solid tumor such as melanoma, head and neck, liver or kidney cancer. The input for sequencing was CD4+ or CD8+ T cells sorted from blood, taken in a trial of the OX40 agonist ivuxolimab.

The CDR3 is CASSLDRRPEAFF. The CDR3 nucleotides read TGTGCCAGCAGCTTAGATAGGCGACCTGAAGCTTTCTTT. The chain is built from TRBV7-8 and TRBJ1-1; D unclear. From germline, CDR1 is SGHVS and CDR2 FQNEAQ. V was trimmed by 1 base and J by 6 bases, leaving 9 bases between them. The CDR3 runs 13 residues.